This T cell receptor beta chain was identified in a study of T cell repertoires in cytomegalovirus infection (dated by TCRdb to the late 2010s). Describing the broader study: Alongside well-studied HLA-B-restricted epitopes, the peptide stimulations were aimed at recently identified HLA-C-restricted CMV epitopes, whose presentation resists viral immunomodulation. Because public TCR beta signatures pointed to carriage of CMV infection together with the matching HLA type, the HLA type of each donor mattered for the analysis. General findings and caveats noted by the study authors: In the ex vivo response, HLA-C-restricted CMV-specific TCR beta clonotypes were dominant, and in two of eight donors the single most frequent clonotype came from this HLA-C-restricted group. Cumulative frequency of public TCR beta family members discriminated carriers of CMV infection plus the relevant HLA type in this cohort and an independent approximately 370-donor cohort.

The sample was run on an Illumina HiSeq 1500. The public sequencing data were trimmed at Q25 with fastp and processed into clonotypes with MiXCR by TCRdb, which kept only in-frame beta chains. Each entry is one CDR3 protein sequence, shown with its most common DNA and genes. For this sample there are about 920,000 distinct CDR3 sequences; approximately 31% appear just once. Under 15% of the sample rests with the top ten. The treatment or condition label, as the study defines it: in vitro stimulation with specific CMV peptide epitopes to enrich CMV-specific T cells. As for this clonotype: What antigen it recognizes has not been identified. Per-nucleotide qualities are absent, and no much larger clonotype sits a single base away.

Trimming at the junction amounts to 1 base on V and 1 base on J, and the germline ends lie 5 bases apart. The CDR3 numbers 14 residues from cysteine through phenylalanine. Just CDR3 DNA is preserved here, 42 bases in frame from base 1. For CDR1 and CDR2, the germline V gene lists SNHLY and FYNNEI. The V and J genes are TRBV2 and TRBJ1-5, with an unclear D gene assignment. The clonotype was recovered from a human donor in good health (CMV status not recorded). Some clones in this sample may be carry-over from other donors' samples. The material sequenced was cultured CD8+ T cells from PBMCs, taken from culture after CMV antigen stimulation. CDR3 sequence: CASSEGQSNQPQHF. The nucleotide sequence is TGTGCCAGCAGTGAAGGGCAGAGCAATCAGCCCCAGCATTTT. With all but the CDR3 taken from the reference TRBV2 and TRBJ1-5 genes, the full variable domain is: EPEVTQTPSHQVTQMGQEVILRCVPISNHLYFYWYRQILGQKVEFLVSFYNNEISEKSEIFDDQFSVERPDGSNFTLKIRSTKLEDSAMYFCASSEGQSNQPQHFGDGTRLSIL.